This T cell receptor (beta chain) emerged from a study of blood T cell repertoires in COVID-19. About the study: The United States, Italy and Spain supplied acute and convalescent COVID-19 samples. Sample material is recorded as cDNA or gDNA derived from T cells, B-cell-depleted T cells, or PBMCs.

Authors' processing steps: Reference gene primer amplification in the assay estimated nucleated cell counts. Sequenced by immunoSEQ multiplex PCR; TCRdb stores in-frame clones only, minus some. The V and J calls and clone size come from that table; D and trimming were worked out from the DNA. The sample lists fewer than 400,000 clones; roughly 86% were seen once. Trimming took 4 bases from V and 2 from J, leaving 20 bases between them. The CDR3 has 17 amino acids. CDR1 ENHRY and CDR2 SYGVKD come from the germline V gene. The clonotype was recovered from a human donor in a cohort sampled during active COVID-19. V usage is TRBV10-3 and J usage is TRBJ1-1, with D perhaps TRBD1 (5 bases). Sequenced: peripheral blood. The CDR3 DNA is TGTGCCATCAGTGGGTCCGATCCCGGAAGGGGAAACACTGAAGCTTTCTTT. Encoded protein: CAISGSDPGRGNTEAFF.